The rows below give T cell receptor beta chains drawn from one sample of a study of blood T cell repertoires in COVID-19. Measured with immunoSEQ multiplex PCR; TCRdb has only the in-frame clones, and not every one. The table shows some 200,000 clones, with around 94% occurring only once. Sequencing input: peripheral blood. The receptors were sampled from a man aged 25 to 40 with COVID-19, enrolled during active disease. Each CDR3 is given with its conserved first and last residue. A D gene is named only where the DNA matches it firmly.

V	J	D	CDR3	DNA
TRBV18	TRBJ2-5	TRBD2	CASSPLPSGGVQETQYF	TGTGCCAGCTCACCTCTTCCTAGCGGGGGGGTCCAAGAGACCCAGTACTTC
TRBV7-3	TRBJ1-1	NA	CASATERDSEAFF	TGTGCCAGCGCAACAGAGCGTGACAGCGAAGCTTTCTTT
TRBV6-5	TRBJ1-1	NA	CASSYSNAGLNTEAFF	TGTGCCAGCAGTTACTCGAATGCGGGGTTGAACACTGAAGCTTTCTTT
TRBV2	TRBJ1-1	NA	CASSDLSGTEAFF	TGTGCCAGCAGTGATCTTTCGGGTACTGAAGCTTTCTTT
TRBV11-3	TRBJ1-1	NA	CASSLSTGHTEAFF	TGTGCCAGCAGCTTGTCGACAGGACACACTGAAGCTTTCTTT
TRBV9	TRBJ1-1	NA	CASSVARGTEAFF	TGTGCCAGCAGCGTAGCTAGGGGGACTGAAGCTTTCTTT
TRBV28	TRBJ1-1	NA	CASTLGGHPNTEAFF	TGTGCCAGCACCCTAGGGGGACACCCGAACACTGAAGCTTTCTTT
TRBV14	TRBJ2-7	TRBD1	CASSQDSIFAGTGDYEQYF	TGTGCCAGCAGCCAAGATTCGATCTTCGCCGGGACAGGAGACTACGAGCAGTACTTC
TRBV24-1	TRBJ2-7	TRBD1	CATSGSGTGGYEQYF	TGTGCCACCAGTGGTTCGGGGACAGGGGGCTACGAGCAGTACTTC
TRBV10-1	TRBJ1-2	NA	CASSEDRTTGYTF	TGCGCCAGCAGTGAGGACAGGACCACGGGCTACACCTTC
TRBV7-9	TRBJ2-3	TRBD1	CASSYPGQGRRDTQYF	TGTGCCAGCAGTTACCCGGGACAGGGGAGGAGAGATACGCAGTATTTT
TRBV3-1/TRBV3-2	TRBJ2-3	NA	CASSQDGQYTDTQYF	TGTGCCAGCAGCCAAGATGGGCAGTACACAGATACGCAGTATTTT
TRBV6-5	TRBJ1-2	TRBD1	CASSYSRGTGYGYTF	TGTGCCAGCAGTTACTCGAGGGGGACAGGGTATGGCTACACCTTC
TRBV2	TRBJ1-4	NA	CASKGRQAFNEKLFF	TGTGCCAGCAAAGGACGACAGGCCTTTAATGAAAAACTGTTTTTT
TRBV27	TRBJ1-1	TRBD1	CASRPGQGYTEAFF	TGTGCCAGCAGGCCCGGACAGGGATATACTGAAGCTTTCTTT
TRBV16	TRBJ1-4	NA	CASSAQGGKLFF	TGTGCCAGCAGCGCGCAGGGTGGAAAACTGTTTTTT
TRBV7-9	TRBJ1-2	NA	CASSLSADGYGYTF	TGTGCCAGCAGCTTATCGGCCGACGGGTATGGCTACACCTTC
TRBV6-5	TRBJ1-2	NA	CASSYSTGNYGYTF	TGTGCCAGCAGTTACTCGACCGGGAACTATGGCTACACCTTC
TRBV7-2	TRBJ1-1	NA	CASSLDPQGRAAFF	TGTGCCAGCAGCTTAGATCCGCAGGGTCGGGCAGCTTTCTTT
TRBV6-1	TRBJ1-5	NA	CASSDQEDSNQPQHF	TGTGCCAGCAGTGATCAGGAGGATAGCAATCAGCCCCAGCATTTT
TRBV7-9	TRBJ1-1	NA	CASSRSGVEVSEAFF	TGTGCCAGCAGCCGATCCGGGGTGGAGGTGAGTGAAGCTTTCTTT
TRBV5-1	TRBJ2-7	TRBD2	CASSRTGGTYEQYF	TGCGCCAGCAGCCGAACGGGGGGGACCTACGAGCAGTACTTC
TRBV19	TRBJ2-5	NA	CASSIGSQETQYF	TGTGCCAGTAGTATCGGGAGTCAGGAGACCCAGTACTTC
TRBV19	TRBJ2-3	TRBD2	CASSLRPAGGTDTQYF	TGTGCCAGTAGTTTAAGGCCAGCGGGGGGAACAGATACGCAGTATTTT
TRBV15	TRBJ2-1	NA	CATSRSQDIRNEQFF	TGTGCCACCAGCAGATCCCAGGACATTCGGAATGAGCAGTTCTTC
TRBV4-1	TRBJ1-1	NA	CASSRDTHTEAFF	TGCGCCAGCAGCCGGGACACCCACACTGAAGCTTTCTTT
TRBV10-3	TRBJ1-1	NA	CAISDEVLGTEAFF	TGTGCCATCAGTGATGAGGTGTTGGGCACTGAAGCTTTCTTT
TRBV2	TRBJ1-1	TRBD1	CASSVQGARTEAFF	TGTGCCAGCAGTGTCCAGGGGGCGCGAACTGAAGCTTTCTTT
TRBV5-1	TRBJ2-1	TRBD2	CASSTMTSGADNEQFF	TGCGCCAGCAGCACCATGACTAGCGGGGCGGACAATGAGCAGTTCTTC
TRBV4-1	TRBJ2-1	TRBD1	CASSQVVAGGRDEQFF	TGCGCCAGCAGCCAAGTCGTGGCAGGGGGCAGGGATGAGCAGTTCTTC
TRBV25-1	TRBJ1-2	NA	CASRDKGNYGYTF	TGTGCCAGCCGGGACAAAGGAAACTATGGCTACACCTTC
TRBV3-1/TRBV3-2	TRBJ2-6	TRBD1	CASSQDRGYGANVLTF	TGTGCCAGCAGCCAAGACAGGGGGTATGGGGCCAACGTCCTGACTTTC
TRBV9	TRBJ2-3	NA	CASSPPGLAGTDTQYF	TGTGCCAGCAGCCCCCCAGGTCTAGCTGGCACAGATACGCAGTATTTT
TRBV15	TRBJ2-1	TRBD1	CATSARQGSSYNEQFF	TGTGCCACCAGCGCCCGACAGGGGAGCTCCTACAATGAGCAGTTCTTC
TRBV30	TRBJ1-5	NA	CAWTPDGDQPQHF	TGTGCCTGGACCCCGGACGGGGATCAGCCCCAGCATTTT
TRBV5-6	TRBJ1-5	NA	CASSLIGGDQPQHF	TGTGCCAGCAGCTTGATCGGGGGTGATCAGCCCCAGCATTTT
TRBV12-3/TRBV12-4	TRBJ2-1	NA	CASRGPSPEALF	TGTGCCAGCAGGGGGCCCAGCCCCGAGGCGCTCTTC
TRBV2	TRBJ2-1	TRBD1	CASRRMTGGSYNEQFF	TGTGCCAGCAGGAGAATGACAGGGGGCTCCTACAATGAGCAGTTCTTC
TRBV19	TRBJ1-4	NA	CASSMAGNNEKLFF	TGTGCCAGTAGTATGGCCGGGAATAATGAAAAACTGTTTTTT
TRBV3-1/TRBV3-2	TRBJ1-6	NA	CASSQAGSSSYNSPLHF	TGTGCCAGCAGCCAAGCCGGTTCAAGCTCCTATAATTCACCCCTCCACTTT
TRBV27	TRBJ1-1	TRBD1	CASSPDRGPKTEAFF	TGTGCCAGCAGTCCCGACAGGGGTCCTAAAACTGAAGCTTTCTTT
TRBV11-2	TRBJ1-2	TRBD1	CASSPRDRVTYGYTF	TGTGCCAGCAGCCCCCGGGACAGAGTCACTTATGGCTACACCTTC
TRBV4-2	TRBJ2-3	NA	CASSQDLRGNTDTQYF	TGTGCCAGCAGCCAAGATCTTCGGGGGAACACAGATACGCAGTATTTT
TRBV5-1	TRBJ2-5	NA	CASSLGTGRQETQYF	TGCGCCAGCAGCTTGGGTACCGGTCGGCAAGAGACCCAGTACTTC
TRBV23-1	TRBJ2-5	NA	CASSQNWPGQETQYF	TGCGCCAGCAGTCAGAATTGGCCGGGACAAGAGACCCAGTACTTC
TRBV29-1	TRBJ1-2	NA	CSVVRGLNYGYTF	TGCAGCGTTGTCAGGGGTCTCAACTATGGCTACACCTTC
TRBV4-1	TRBJ1-6	TRBD1	CASSQASAGTVDSSPLHF	TGCGCCAGCAGCCAAGCATCTGCCGGGACAGTCGACTCATCACCCCTCCACTTT
TRBV28	TRBJ1-1	NA	CASSFTGGGGTEAFF	TGTGCCAGCAGTTTTACCGGGGGAGGTGGGACTGAAGCTTTCTTT
TRBV27	TRBJ1-2	TRBD1	CASSPGQGQVYGYTF	TGTGCCAGCAGTCCCGGACAGGGCCAAGTATATGGCTACACCTTC
TRBV24-1	TRBJ1-2	TRBD1	CATSDTGERVGYTF	TGTGCCACCAGTGACACAGGGGAAAGGGTTGGCTACACCTTC
TRBV11-2	TRBJ2-7	TRBD1	CASSSPGTGVYEQYF	TGTGCCAGCAGCTCCCCAGGGACAGGGGTCTACGAGCAGTACTTC